This TCR beta chain was profiled in a study of Ad26.COV2.S vaccination and SARS-CoV-2 variants. The repertoire was sequenced with immunoSEQ multiplex PCR; TCRdb's copy has only in-frame clones and lacks some. Of 300,000 to 450,000 clones in the sample, about 92% were seen once. V lost 1 base and J lost 6; bases outside the gene matches: 8. From germline, CDR1 is LGHNA and CDR2 YNFKEQ. The CDR3 runs to 16 residues. A note on this clone: Its target is not known.

Study-wide results and caveats: Vaccinees reportedly had broad spike-specific CD8+ and CD4+ T cell responses. Vaccinees and placebo recipients showed similar non-spike TCR breadth. The TCR breadth and depth analyses may have understated or missed part of the total T cell responses.

The sequence derives from a human donor who had recovered from COVID-19. The rearrangement links TRBV4-2 to TRBJ1-2; 10 nucleotides line up with TRBD1. This specimen consisted of peripheral blood, obtained after recovery from COVID-19. CDR3 amino acids: CASSQARGTGADGYTF. The CDR3 DNA follows: TGTGCCAGCAGCCAAGCTAGGGGGACAGGGGCTGATGGCTACACCTTC.